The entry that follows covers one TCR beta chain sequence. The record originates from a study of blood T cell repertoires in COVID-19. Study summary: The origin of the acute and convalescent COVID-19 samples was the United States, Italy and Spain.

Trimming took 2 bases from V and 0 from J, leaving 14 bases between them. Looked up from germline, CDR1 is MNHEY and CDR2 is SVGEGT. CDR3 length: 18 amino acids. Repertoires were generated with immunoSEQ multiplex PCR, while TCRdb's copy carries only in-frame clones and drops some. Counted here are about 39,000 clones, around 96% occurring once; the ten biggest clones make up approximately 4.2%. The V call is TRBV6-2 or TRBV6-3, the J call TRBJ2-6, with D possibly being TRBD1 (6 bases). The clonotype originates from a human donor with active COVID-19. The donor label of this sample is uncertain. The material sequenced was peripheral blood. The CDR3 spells CASSYLEQGVSGANVLTF. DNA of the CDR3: TGTGCCAGCAGTTACCTTGAACAGGGAGTCTCTGGGGCCAACGTCCTGACTTTC.